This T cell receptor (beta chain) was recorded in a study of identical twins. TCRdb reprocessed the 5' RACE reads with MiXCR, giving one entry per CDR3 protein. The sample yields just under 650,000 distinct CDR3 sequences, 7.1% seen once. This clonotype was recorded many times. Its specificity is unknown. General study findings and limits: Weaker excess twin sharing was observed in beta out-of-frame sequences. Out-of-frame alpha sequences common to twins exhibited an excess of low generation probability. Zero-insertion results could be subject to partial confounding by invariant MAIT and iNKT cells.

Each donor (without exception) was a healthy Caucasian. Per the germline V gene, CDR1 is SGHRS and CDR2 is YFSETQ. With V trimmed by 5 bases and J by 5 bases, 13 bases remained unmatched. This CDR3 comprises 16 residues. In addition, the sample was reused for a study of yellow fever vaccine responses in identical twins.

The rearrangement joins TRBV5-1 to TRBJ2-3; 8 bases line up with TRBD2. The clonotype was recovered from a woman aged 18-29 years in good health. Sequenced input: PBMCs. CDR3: CASSEYVGRAEDTQYF. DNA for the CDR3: TGCGCCAGCAGTGAGTATGTCGGGAGGGCGGAAGATACGCAGTATTTT.